The 27 T cell receptor beta chains given below trace back to one sample, sequenced in a study of lymphopenia after photon versus proton radiotherapy. Sequenced by immunoSEQ multiplex PCR; TCRdb stores in-frame clones only, minus some. This sample has approximately 24,000 clones, with 87% found just once. The sequences come from peripheral blood, collected from a patient treated with photon-based radiotherapy. Every receptor here comes from a man in his fifties or sixties with gastric cancer.

A remark on this clone: Different DNA sequences within this sample yield the same CDR3. CDR3 amino acids: CASSTGNQPQHF. For the CDR3, the DNA is TGTGCCAGCAGCACAGGGAATCAGCCCCAGCATTTT. The chain carries TRBV18 and TRBJ1-5; tentative D call: TRBD1 (6 bases). The CDR3 totals 12 residues. CDR1 is KGHSH and CDR2 is LQKENI in the germline V gene. Trimming shortened V by 8 bases and J by 4 bases, and 9 bases separated the two germline ends. Variable domain in full (rest from reference TRBV18 and TRBJ1-5): NAGVMQNPRHLVRRRGQEARLRCSPMKGHSHVYWYRQLPEEGLKFMVYLQKENIIDESGMPKERFSAEFPKEGPSILRIQQVVRGDSAAYFCASSTGNQPQHFGDGTRLSIL.

This clone was counted a few times. The chain links TRBV6-1 to TRBJ2-7; D unresolved. Between the trimmed V and J ends, which lost 3 bases and 3 bases, there was a span of 9 bases. Germline lookup yields CDR1 MNHNS and CDR2 SASEGT. CDR3 size: 13 residues. The CDR3 DNA reads TGTGCCAGCAGTGAGGGCTTAAACTACGAGCAGTACGTC. This sequence encodes CASSEGLNYEQYV.

This chain uses TRBV4-2 with TRBJ1-1; D gene unclear. Trimming took 0 bases from V and 4 from J, leaving 9 bases between them. Germline CDR1 and CDR2: LGHNA and YNFKEQ. CDR3 length: 14 residues. CDR3 sequence: CASSQEGIATEAFF. The CDR3 DNA sequence: TGTGCCAGCAGCCAAGAGGGCATAGCCACTGAAGCTTTCTTT.

The rearrangement joins TRBV30 to TRBJ1-6, with D unresolved. Trimming pared 1 base from V and 6 bases from J, leaving 13 bases between. Germline V gives CDR1 GTSNPN, CDR2 SVGIG (reference sequence). This CDR3 spans 15 amino acids. Written as DNA, the CDR3 is TGTGCCTGGAGTGCGGGCGGAGGGCGTAATTCACCCCTCCACTTT. It translates to CAWSAGGGRNSPLHF.

The genes are TRBV7-8 and TRBJ1-5; D is ambiguous. The CDR3 loop spans 15 amino acids. Germline values: CDR1 SGHVS, CDR2 FQNEAQ. The V end was cut by 1 base, the J end by 3 bases, with 10 bases between. The CDR3 region has the DNA TGTGCCAGCAGCTTAGGCCAGCTGCCCAATCAGCCCCAGCATTTT. This codes for CASSLGQLPNQPQHF.

The rearrangement uses TRBV13 and TRBJ2-5; a weak D match, TRBD1 (6 bases). Germline CDR1 is PRHDT and CDR2 is FYEKMQ (reference sequence). Trimming removed 5 bases at V and 5 bases at J, with 18 bases between. The CDR3 is 15 amino acids. The CDR3 bases are TGTGCCAGCAGCACCGGGACAAACTCTCGGGAGACCCAGTACTTC. Its protein is CASSTGTNSRETQYF.

This clone has just one count. The rearrangement joins TRBV4-3 to TRBJ2-7, with D perhaps matching TRBD1 or TRBD2 (6 bases each). CDR1 LGHNA and CDR2 YSLEER come from the germline V gene. Between the trimmed V and J ends, which lost 4 bases and 12 bases, there was a span of 19 bases. This CDR3 contains 13 residues. In nucleotides, the CDR3 is TGCGCCAGCAGCCGGGGGGAGAGGGACACCCCGTACTTC. Encoded protein: CASSRGERDTPYF.

J is TRBJ1-3 and V is TRBV10-3, with D possibly being TRBD1 (5 bases). The CDR3 contains 12 residues. Deletions cut 11 bases from V and 4 bases from J, with 12 bases between. CDR1 is ENHRY, CDR2 SYGVKD, per germline. CDR3: CALGGGGNTIYF. CDR3 sequence (DNA): TGTGCCCTCGGCGGGGGGGGAAACACCATATATTTT.

The chain couples TRBV10-2 to TRBJ1-5; D remains ambiguous. This CDR3 spans 13 amino acids. Trimming took 3 bases from V and 1 from J, leaving 4 bases between them. Germline CDR1 reads WSHSY; CDR2 reads SAAADI. CDR3 in DNA: TGCGCCAGCAGTGAAAGCAGCAATCAGCCCCAGCATTTT. Protein sequence: CASSESSNQPQHF.

V is TRBV11-2 and J is TRBJ2-7; either TRBD1 or TRBD2 may supply D (5 bases each). Germline loops: CDR1 SGHAT, CDR2 FQNNGV. The CDR3 covers 14 residues. Trimming shortened V by 2 bases and J by 1 base, and 9 bases separated the two germline ends. Written as DNA, the CDR3 is TGTGCCAGCAGCTTATCTGGGACGTCCTACGAGCAGTACTTC. Residues: CASSLSGTSYEQYF.

The chain joins TRBV7-3 to TRBJ2-5; D ambiguous. Germline loops: CDR1 SGHTA, CDR2 FQGTGA. This CDR3 comprises 13 residues. Trimming left V 2 bases short and J 3 bases short, with 7 bases between. The CDR3 is CASSLSVKETQYF. As DNA, the CDR3 is TGTGCCAGCAGCTTATCGGTCAAAGAGACCCAGTACTTC. Supplemented by reference TRBV7-3 and TRBJ2-5, the full variable domain reads GAGVSQTPSNKVTEKGKYVELRCDPISGHTALYWYRQSLGQGPEFLIYFQGTGAADDSGLPNDRFFAVRPEGSVSTLKIQRTERGDSAVYLCASSLSVKETQYFGPGTRLLVL.

This clone was picked up one time. The chain joins TRBV10-1 to TRBJ1-1, with a possible D match to TRBD1 (5 bases). Germline V gene sequence: CDR1 WNHNN, CDR2 SYGVQD (reference sequence). The CDR3 covers 13 residues. Between the trimmed V and J ends, which lost 5 bases and 1 base, there was a span of 8 bases. CDR3 amino acids: CASSQGGNTEAFF. The CDR3 nucleotides are TGCGCCAGCAGTCAGGGTGGGAACACTGAAGCTTTCTTT.

The chain couples TRBV7-9 to TRBJ2-3; perhaps TRBD1 as D (5 bases). V lost 5 bases, J lost 5 bases, and 20 bases lay in between. The CDR3 is 16 amino acids. CDR1 SEHNR and CDR2 FQNEAQ come from the germline V gene (reference sequence). Written as DNA, the CDR3 is TGTGCCAGCAGCCTCTATATGCAGACAGTTGGAGATACGCAGTATTTT. Translating gives CASSLYMQTVGDTQYF.

The genes are TRBV11-3 and TRBJ2-1, with TRBD1 matching over 8 bases. Germline V gives CDR1 SGHNT, CDR2 YENEEA. CDR3 length: 15 residues. The trim removed 2 bases at V and 6 bases at J, leaving 6 bases unmatched. CDR3 nucleotides: TGTGCCAGCAGCTTATCCAGGGGGCAGAGCAATGAGCAGTTCTTC. Amino acids: CASSLSRGQSNEQFF.

V gene TRBV6-5 combines with J gene TRBJ2-1; 7 bases map to TRBD1. The CDR3 contains 15 residues. Germline CDR1 MNHEY, CDR2 SVGAGI. The junction had 7 bases not matched to a gene; V was cut back by 4 bases and J by 4 bases. The CDR3 spells CASSLETGLYNEQFF. In DNA, the CDR3 is TGTGCCAGCAGTTTGGAGACAGGGTTATACAATGAGCAGTTCTTC.

The chain recombines TRBV5-6 with TRBJ2-1; D is unclear. The CDR3 runs 11 residues. From germline, CDR1 is SGHDT and CDR2 YYEEEE. V shed 0 bases and J shed 15 bases, with 10 bases lying between them. The CDR3 DNA reads as TGTGCCAGCAGCTTGGGAATAGATCGGTTCTTC. Translating it yields CASSLGIDRFF.

V gene TRBV27 combines with J gene TRBJ2-1, with 7 bases identical to TRBD1. Germline V gene sequence: CDR1 MNHEY, CDR2 SMNVEV (reference sequence). This CDR3 is built from 14 residues. J lost 2 bases, V lost 5 bases, and 3 bases had no gene match. DNA of the CDR3: TGTGCCAGCAGTCCGACAGGGCCCTACAATGAGCAGTTCTTC. Protein sequence: CASSPTGPYNEQFF.

The V call is TRBV27, the J call TRBJ1-5; D ambiguous. This CDR3 spans 12 amino acids. V gave up 7 bases and J gave up 2 bases, with 6 bases separating them. CDR1 is MNHEY and CDR2 is SMNVEV in the germline V gene (reference sequence). This CDR3 is CASTHGNQPQHF. The CDR3 coding sequence is TGTGCCAGCACCCATGGCAATCAGCCCCAGCATTTT.

This chain joins TRBV18 and TRBJ1-2, with a possible D match to TRBD1 (6 bases). This CDR3 contains 12 residues. The germline V gene encodes CDR1 KGHSH and CDR2 LQKENI. Trimming removed 4 bases from V and 3 bases from J, with 6 bases in between. Written as DNA, the CDR3 is TGTGCCAGCTCACACAGGGACTATGGCTACACCTTC. Translation: CASSHRDYGYTF.

The genes are TRBV18 and TRBJ1-6; D is ambiguous. Looked up from germline, CDR1 is KGHSH and CDR2 is LQKENI. Trimming stripped 3 bases from V and 0 bases from J, with 12 bases between. The CDR3 loop spans 17 amino acids. CDR3 DNA: TGTGCCAGCTCACCGATGGGGTTGAGCTCCTATAATTCACCCCTCCACTTT. Residues: CASSPMGLSSYNSPLHF.

The genes are TRBV5-1 and TRBJ2-3, with TRBD2 as a possible D gene (6 bases). V shed 5 bases and J shed 0 bases, with 13 bases lying between them. This CDR3 contains 15 residues. CDR1 is SGHRS, CDR2 YFSETQ, per germline. The CDR3 spells CASRKSGLSTDTQYF. Written as DNA, the CDR3 is TGCGCCAGCAGAAAAAGCGGGTTGAGCACAGATACGCAGTATTTT. The entire variable domain, with the rest obtained from reference TRBV5-1 and TRBJ2-3, is as follows: KAGVTQTPRYLIKTRGQQVTLSCSPISGHRSVSWYQQTPGQGLQFLFEYFSETQRNKGNFPGRFSGRQFSNSRSEMNVSTLELGDSALYLCASRKSGLSTDTQYFGPGTRLTVL.

V gene TRBV5-4 combines with J gene TRBJ1-2, with TRBD1 as a possible D gene (6 bases). Germline loops: CDR1 SGHNT, CDR2 YYREEE (reference sequence). V was trimmed by 4 bases and J by 5 bases, leaving 21 bases between them. The CDR3 consists of 16 residues. The chain's CDR3 is CASSPIDNRVGYGYTF. The CDR3 DNA sequence: TGTGCCAGCAGCCCTATCGATAACAGGGTTGGGTATGGCTACACCTTC.

The chain employs TRBV11-2 and TRBJ2-7; 9 nucleotides match TRBD2. J lost 7 bases, V lost 2 bases, and 9 bases had no gene match. The CDR3 extends over 15 amino acids. From germline, CDR1 is SGHAT and CDR2 FQNNGV. The CDR3 DNA reads TGTGCCAGCAGCTTAAGTCCTAGCGGGGAAGGGGAGCAGTACGTC. Translated: CASSLSPSGEGEQYV.

V is TRBV7-7 and J is TRBJ2-1; 7 bases fit TRBD2. CDR3 length: 11 amino acids. Germline CDR1 is SSHAT and CDR2 is FNYEAQ (reference sequence). V lost 1 base to trimming and J lost 15 bases; unmatched junction nucleotides: 3. The CDR3 is CASSLVREGFF. In nucleotides, the CDR3 is TGTGCCAGCAGCTTAGTCAGGGAGGGGTTCTTC.

The gene calls are TRBV20-1 and TRBJ1-3; no firm D call. Per the germline V gene, CDR1 is DFQATT and CDR2 is SNEGSKA (reference sequence). Trimming left V 3 bases short and J 4 bases short, with 4 bases between. This CDR3 contains 11 residues. The CDR3 is CSARGGNTIYF. The CDR3 DNA reads TGCAGTGCTAGGGGGGGAAACACCATATATTTT.

The chain employs TRBV29-1 and TRBJ2-6, with a tentative D call TRBD1 (6 bases). The germline V gene has CDR1 SQVTM and CDR2 ANQGSEA. The CDR3 has 14 residues. Trimming cost V 3 bases and J 2 bases, with 8 bases left between them. The CDR3 region has the DNA TGCAGCGTTGAGGGGACAACTGGGGCCAACGTCCTGACTTTC. Its protein product is CSVEGTTGANVLTF. Full variable domain (missing parts from reference TRBV29-1 and TRBJ2-6): SAVISQKPSRDICQRGTSLTIQCQVDSQVTMMFWYRQQPGQSLTLIATANQGSEATYESGFVIDKFPISRPNLTFSTLTVSNMSPEDSSIYLCSVEGTTGANVLTFGAGSRLTVL.

V usage is TRBV6-5 and J usage is TRBJ2-7; no firm D call. V lost 9 bases to trimming and J lost 3 bases, with 9 bases between them. Germline CDR1 is MNHEY and CDR2 is SVGAGI. The CDR3 totals 11 residues. The CDR3 loop reads CARNPIYEQYV. The CDR3 bases are TGTGCCAGGAACCCCATCTACGAGCAGTACGTC.